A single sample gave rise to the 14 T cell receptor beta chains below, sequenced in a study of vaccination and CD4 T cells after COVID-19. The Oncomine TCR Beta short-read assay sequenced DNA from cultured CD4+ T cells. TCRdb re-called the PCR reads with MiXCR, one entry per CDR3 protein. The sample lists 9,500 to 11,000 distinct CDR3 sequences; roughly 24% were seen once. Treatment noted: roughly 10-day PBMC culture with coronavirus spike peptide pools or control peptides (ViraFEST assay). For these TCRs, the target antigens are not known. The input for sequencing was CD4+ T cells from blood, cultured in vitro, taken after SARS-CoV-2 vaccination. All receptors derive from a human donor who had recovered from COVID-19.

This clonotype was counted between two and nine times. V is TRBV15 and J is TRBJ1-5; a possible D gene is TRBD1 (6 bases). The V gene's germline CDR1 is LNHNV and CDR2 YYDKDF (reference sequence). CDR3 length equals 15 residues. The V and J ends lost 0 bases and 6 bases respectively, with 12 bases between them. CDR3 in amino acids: CATSRERTGFQPQHF. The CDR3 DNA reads TGTGCCACCAGCAGAGAAAGAACAGGGTTTCAGCCCCAGCATTTT.

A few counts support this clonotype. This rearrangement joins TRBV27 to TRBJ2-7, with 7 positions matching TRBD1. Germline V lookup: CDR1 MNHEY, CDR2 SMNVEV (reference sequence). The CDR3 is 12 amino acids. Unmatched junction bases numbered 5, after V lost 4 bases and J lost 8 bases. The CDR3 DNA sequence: TGTGCCAGCAGTTCCTACAGGGGCAAGCAGTACTTC. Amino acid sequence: CASSSYRGKQYF.

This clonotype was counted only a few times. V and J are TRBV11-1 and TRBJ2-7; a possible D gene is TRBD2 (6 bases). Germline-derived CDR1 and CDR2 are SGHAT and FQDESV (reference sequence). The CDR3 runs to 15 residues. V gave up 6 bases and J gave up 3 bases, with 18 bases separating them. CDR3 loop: CASRSGTPMDYEQYF. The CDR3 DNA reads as TGTGCCAGCAGATCGGGGACTCCTATGGACTACGAGCAGTACTTC.

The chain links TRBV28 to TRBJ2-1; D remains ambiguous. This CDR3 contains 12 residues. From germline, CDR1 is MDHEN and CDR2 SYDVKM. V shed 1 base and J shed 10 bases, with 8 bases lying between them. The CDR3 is CASSLSLKEQFF. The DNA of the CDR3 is TGTGCCAGCAGTTTATCTCTCAAGGAGCAGTTCTTC.

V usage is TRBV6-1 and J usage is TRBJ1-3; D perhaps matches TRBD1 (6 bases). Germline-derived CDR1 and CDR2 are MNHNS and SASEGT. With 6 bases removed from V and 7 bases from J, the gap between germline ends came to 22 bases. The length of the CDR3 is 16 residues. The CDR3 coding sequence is TGTGCCAGCAGCCCATTCAAGGGGGGACTAGGGAACACCATATATTTT. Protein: CASSPFKGGLGNTIYF.

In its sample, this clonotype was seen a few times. Here the CDR3 DNA reads TGTGCCACCAGCGGACTAGCGGGGGGCCGGGGCGAGCAGTACTTC. Protein: CATSGLAGGRGEQYF. The rearrangement joins TRBV15 to TRBJ2-7; 14 positions match TRBD2. Germline assignment: CDR1 LNHNV and CDR2 YYDKDF (reference sequence). The trim removed 5 bases at V and 6 bases at J, leaving 6 bases unmatched. The CDR3 extends over 15 amino acids.

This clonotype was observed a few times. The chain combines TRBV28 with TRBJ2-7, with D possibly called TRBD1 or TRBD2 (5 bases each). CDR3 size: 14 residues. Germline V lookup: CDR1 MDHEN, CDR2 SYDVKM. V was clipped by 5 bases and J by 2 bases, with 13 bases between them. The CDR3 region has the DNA TGTGCCAGCAGTCACCCCGGGACCACCTACGAGCAGTACTTC. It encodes CASSHPGTTYEQYF.

Here the CDR3 reads CASSRREVARNTEAFF. The CDR3 bases are TGTGCCAGCAGCCGGCGGGAAGTAGCCCGGAACACTGAAGCTTTCTTT. J is TRBJ1-1 and V is TRBV7-8, with D unclear. This CDR3 has 16 amino acids. Germline-derived CDR1 and CDR2 are SGHVS and FQNEAQ. V was trimmed by 5 bases and J by 1 base, leaving 17 bases between them.

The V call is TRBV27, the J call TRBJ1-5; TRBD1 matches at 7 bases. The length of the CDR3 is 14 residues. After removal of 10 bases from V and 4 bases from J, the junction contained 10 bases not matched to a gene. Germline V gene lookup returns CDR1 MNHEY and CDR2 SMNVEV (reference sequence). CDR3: CATQGGGQNQPQHF. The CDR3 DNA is TGTGCCACCCAGGGGGGGGGCCAAAATCAGCCCCAGCATTTT.

This CDR3 is CASSPSGSSYEQYF. CDR3 nucleotides: TGTGCCAGCAGCCCAAGCGGGAGCTCCTACGAGCAGTACTTC. The V and J genes are TRBV7-9 and TRBJ2-7, with 8 bases identical to TRBD2. Germline lookup yields CDR1 SEHNR and CDR2 FQNEAQ (reference sequence). V was clipped by 5 bases and J by 0 bases; unmatched bases: 3. CDR3 size: 14 residues.

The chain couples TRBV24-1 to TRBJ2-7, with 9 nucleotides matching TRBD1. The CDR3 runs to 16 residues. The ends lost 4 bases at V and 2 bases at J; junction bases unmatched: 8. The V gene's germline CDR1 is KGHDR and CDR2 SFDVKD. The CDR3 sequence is CATSDPGDRAPYEQYF. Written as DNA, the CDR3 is TGTGCCACCAGTGACCCTGGGGACAGGGCACCCTACGAGCAGTACTTC.

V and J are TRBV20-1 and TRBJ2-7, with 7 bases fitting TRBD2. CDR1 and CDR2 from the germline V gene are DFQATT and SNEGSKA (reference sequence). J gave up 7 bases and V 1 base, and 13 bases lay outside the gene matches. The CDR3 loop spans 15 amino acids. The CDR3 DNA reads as TGCAGTGCTAGAGTAGGTGGGGGAGGGCCGGGGGAGCAGTACTTC. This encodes CSARVGGGGPGEQYF.

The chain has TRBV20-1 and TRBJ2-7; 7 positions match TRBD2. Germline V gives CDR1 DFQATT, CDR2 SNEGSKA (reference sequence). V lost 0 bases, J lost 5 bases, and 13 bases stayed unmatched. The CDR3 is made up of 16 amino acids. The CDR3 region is CSARDISAGVAHEQYF. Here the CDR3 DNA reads TGCAGTGCTAGAGATATCAGCGCGGGAGTCGCCCACGAGCAGTACTTC.

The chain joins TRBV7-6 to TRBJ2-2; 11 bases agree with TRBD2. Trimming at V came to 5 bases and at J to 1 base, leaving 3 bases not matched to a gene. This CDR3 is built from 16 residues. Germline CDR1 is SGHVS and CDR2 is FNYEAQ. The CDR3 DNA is TGTGCCAGCAGCAGGGGACTAGCGGTGAACACCGGGGAGCTGTTTTTT. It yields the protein CASSRGLAVNTGELFF.